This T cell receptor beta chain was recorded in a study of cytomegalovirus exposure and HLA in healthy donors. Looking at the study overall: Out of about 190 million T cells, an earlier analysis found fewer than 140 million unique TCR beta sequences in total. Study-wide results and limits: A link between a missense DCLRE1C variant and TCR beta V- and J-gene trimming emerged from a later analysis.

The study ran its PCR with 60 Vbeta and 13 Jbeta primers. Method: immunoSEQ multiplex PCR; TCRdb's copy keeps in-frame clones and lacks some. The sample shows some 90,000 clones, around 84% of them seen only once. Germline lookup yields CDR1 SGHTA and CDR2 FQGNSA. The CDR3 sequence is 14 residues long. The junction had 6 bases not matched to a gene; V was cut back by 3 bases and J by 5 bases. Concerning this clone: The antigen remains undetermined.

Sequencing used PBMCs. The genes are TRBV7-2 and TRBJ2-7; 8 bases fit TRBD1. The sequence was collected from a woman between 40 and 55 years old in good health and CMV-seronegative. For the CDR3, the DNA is TGTGCCAGCAGCTTCGACAGGGGATGGGACGAGCAGTACTTC. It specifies CASSFDRGWDEQYF.